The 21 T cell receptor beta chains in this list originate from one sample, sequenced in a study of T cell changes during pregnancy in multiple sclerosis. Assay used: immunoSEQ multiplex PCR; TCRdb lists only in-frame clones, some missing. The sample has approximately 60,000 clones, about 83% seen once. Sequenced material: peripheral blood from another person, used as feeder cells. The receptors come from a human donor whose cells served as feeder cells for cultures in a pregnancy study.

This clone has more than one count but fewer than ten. Here the CDR3 reads CASSPTSGRAWAGELFF. Written as DNA, the CDR3 is TGCGCCAGCAGCCCGACTAGCGGGAGGGCCTGGGCCGGGGAGCTGTTTTTT. The chain couples TRBV5-1 to TRBJ2-2; 14 nucleotides line up with TRBD2. Germline V gives CDR1 SGHRS, CDR2 YFSETQ. The CDR3 runs to 17 residues. V shed 4 bases and J 6 bases; nucleotides not matched to a gene: 8.

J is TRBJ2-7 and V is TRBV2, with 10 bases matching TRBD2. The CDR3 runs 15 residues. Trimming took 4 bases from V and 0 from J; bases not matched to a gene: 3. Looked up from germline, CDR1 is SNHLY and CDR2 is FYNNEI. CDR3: CASSGLAGPSYEQYF. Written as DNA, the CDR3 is TGTGCCAGCAGTGGACTAGCGGGTCCCTCCTACGAGCAGTACTTC.

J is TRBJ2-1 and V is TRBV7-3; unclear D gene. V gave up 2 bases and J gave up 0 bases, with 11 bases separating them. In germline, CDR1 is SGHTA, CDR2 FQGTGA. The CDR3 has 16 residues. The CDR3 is CASSLYLLSSYNEQFF. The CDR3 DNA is TGTGCCAGCAGCTTATATCTACTGAGCTCCTACAATGAGCAGTTCTTC.

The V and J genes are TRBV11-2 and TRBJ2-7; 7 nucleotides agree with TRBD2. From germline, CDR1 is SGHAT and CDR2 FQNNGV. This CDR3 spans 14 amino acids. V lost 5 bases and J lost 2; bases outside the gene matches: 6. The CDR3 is CASSERDYPYEQYF. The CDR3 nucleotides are TGTGCCAGCAGCGAACGGGACTACCCCTACGAGCAGTACTTC.

In nucleotides, the CDR3 is TGTGCCAGCAGTCAGGGAGGGGGCTATAATTCACCCCTCCACTTT. It translates to CASSQGGGYNSPLHF. The chain joins TRBV27 to TRBJ1-6; D possibly corresponds to TRBD1 (6 bases). This CDR3 region has 15 residues. CDR1 is MNHEY and CDR2 is SMNVEV in the germline V gene (reference sequence). Trimming left V 5 bases short and J 3 bases short, with 11 bases between.

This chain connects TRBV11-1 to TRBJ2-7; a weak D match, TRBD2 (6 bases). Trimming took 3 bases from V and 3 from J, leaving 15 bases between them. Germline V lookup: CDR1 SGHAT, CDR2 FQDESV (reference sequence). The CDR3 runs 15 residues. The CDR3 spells CASSLYRDLVYEQYF. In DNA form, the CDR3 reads TGTGCCAGCAGCTTGTACCGGGACTTGGTCTACGAGCAGTACTTC.

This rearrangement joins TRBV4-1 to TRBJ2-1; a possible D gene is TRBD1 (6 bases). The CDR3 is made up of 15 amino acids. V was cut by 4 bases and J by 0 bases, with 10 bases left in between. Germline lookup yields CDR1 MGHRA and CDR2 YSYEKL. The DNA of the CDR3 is TGCGCCAGCAGCCGGGAGACAGGCTCCTACAATGAGCAGTTCTTC. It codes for CASSRETGSYNEQFF.

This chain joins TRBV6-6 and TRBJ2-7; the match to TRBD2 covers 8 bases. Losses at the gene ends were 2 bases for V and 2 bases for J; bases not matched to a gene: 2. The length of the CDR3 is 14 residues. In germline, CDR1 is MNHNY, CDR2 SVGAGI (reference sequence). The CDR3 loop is CASSYNGGAYEQYF. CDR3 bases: TGTGCCAGCAGTTACAACGGGGGGGCCTACGAGCAGTACTTC.

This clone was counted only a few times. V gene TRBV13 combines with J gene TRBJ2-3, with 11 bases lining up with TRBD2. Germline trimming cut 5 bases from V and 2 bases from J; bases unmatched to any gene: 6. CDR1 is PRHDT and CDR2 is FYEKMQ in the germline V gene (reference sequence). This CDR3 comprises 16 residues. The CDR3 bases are TGTGCCAGCAGCGTACAGACTAGCGGGACCACAGATACGCAGTATTTT. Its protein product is CASSVQTSGTTDTQYF.

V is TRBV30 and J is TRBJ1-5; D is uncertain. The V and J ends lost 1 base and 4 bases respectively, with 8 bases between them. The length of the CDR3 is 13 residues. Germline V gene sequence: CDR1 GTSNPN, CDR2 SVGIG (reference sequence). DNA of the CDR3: TGTGCCTGGAGTGGTGTAGGGAATCAGCCCCAGCATTTT. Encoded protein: CAWSGVGNQPQHF.

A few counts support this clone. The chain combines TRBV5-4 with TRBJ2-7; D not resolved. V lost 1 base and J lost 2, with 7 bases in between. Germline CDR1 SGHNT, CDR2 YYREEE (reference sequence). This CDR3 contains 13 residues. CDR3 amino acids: CASSLWEPYEQYF. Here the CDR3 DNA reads TGTGCCAGCAGCTTGTGGGAACCCTACGAGCAGTACTTC.

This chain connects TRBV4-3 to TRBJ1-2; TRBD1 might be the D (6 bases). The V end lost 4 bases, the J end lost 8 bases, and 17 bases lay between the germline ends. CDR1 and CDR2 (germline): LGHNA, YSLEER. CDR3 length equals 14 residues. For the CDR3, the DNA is TGCGCCAGCAGCCCCCCGACAGGCTCTAACGGCTACACCTTC. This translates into CASSPPTGSNGYTF.

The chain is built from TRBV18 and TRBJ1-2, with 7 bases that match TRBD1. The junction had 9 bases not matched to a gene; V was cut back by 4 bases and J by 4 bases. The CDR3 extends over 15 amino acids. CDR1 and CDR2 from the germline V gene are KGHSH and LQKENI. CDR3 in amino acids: CASSQGSGGTYGYTF. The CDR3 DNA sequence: TGTGCCAGCTCACAGGGGTCAGGGGGAACCTATGGCTACACCTTC.

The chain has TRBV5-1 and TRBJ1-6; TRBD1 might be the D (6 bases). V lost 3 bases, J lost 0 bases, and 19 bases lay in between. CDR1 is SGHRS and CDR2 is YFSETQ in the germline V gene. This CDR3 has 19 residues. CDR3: CASSSGGRGGGSYNSPLHF. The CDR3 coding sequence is TGCGCCAGCAGCTCCGGGGGACGTGGGGGCGGCTCCTATAATTCACCCCTCCACTTT.

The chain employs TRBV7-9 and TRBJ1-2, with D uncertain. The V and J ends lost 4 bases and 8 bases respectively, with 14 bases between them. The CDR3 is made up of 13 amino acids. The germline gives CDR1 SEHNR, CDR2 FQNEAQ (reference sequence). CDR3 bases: TGTGCCAGCAGCTCAACAGTAACTAGGGGCTACACCTTC. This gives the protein CASSSTVTRGYTF.

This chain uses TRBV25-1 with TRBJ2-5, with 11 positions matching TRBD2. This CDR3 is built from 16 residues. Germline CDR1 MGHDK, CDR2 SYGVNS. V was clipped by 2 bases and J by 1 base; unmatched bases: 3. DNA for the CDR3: TGTGCCAGCAGTGAAGGGGGACTAGCGGTCCAAGAGACCCAGTACTTC. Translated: CASSEGGLAVQETQYF.

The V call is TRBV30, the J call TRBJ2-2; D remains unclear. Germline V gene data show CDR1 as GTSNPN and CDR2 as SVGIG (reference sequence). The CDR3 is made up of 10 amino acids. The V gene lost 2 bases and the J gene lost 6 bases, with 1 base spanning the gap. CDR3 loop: CAWSSGELFF. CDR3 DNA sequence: TGTGCCTGGAGTTCCGGGGAGCTGTTTTTT.

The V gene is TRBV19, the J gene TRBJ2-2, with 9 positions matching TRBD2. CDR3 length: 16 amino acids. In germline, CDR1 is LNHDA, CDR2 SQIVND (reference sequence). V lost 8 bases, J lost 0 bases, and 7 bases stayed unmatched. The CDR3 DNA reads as TGTGCCAGTTCCGTCCTAGCGGGAACGAACACCGGGGAGCTGTTTTTT. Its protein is CASSVLAGTNTGELFF.

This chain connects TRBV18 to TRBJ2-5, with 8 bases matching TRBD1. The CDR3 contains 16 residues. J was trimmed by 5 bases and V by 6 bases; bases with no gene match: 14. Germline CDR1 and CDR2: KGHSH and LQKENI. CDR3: CASSPPGRGRLETQYF. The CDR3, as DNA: TGTGCCAGCTCCCCTCCTGGCAGGGGGCGTTTGGAGACCCAGTACTTC.

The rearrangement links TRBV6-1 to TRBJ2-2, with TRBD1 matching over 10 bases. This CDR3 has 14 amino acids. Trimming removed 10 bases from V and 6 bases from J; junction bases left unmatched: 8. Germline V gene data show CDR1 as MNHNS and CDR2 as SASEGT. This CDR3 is CANRQGADAGELFF. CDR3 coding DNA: TGTGCCAACCGACAGGGGGCTGACGCCGGGGAGCTGTTTTTT.

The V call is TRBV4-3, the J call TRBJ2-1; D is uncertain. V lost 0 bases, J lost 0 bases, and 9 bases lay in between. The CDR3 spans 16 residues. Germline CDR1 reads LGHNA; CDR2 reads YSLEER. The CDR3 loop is CASSQEVRASYNEQFF. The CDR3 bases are TGCGCCAGCAGCCAAGAGGTCCGGGCCTCCTACAATGAGCAGTTCTTC.